This T cell receptor beta chain was sequenced in a study of T cells in Graves' hyperthyroidism and ophthalmopathy. Findings and caveats of the study: Most clonotypes expanded in the thyroid (above 0.001) were also present in blood. A model of 13 V-J pairs discriminated ophthalmopathy from stable hyperthyroidism.

Amplification yielded TCR beta CDR3 regions, with RNA transcripts as the source. When the TCR CDR3 underwent first-round RT-PCR, the HTBI primer set was used. TCRdb re-derived calls from the multiplex PCR reads in MiXCR, one entry per CDR3 protein. The sample records about 570,000 distinct CDR3 sequences, roughly 46% being singletons. This clonotype has only a few counts. The antigen is undetermined. Germline V lookup: CDR1 SNHLY, CDR2 FYNNEI. The ends were cut back, 7 bases at V and 9 bases at J, with 16 bases in the middle. The CDR3 has 14 amino acids. This chain connects TRBV2 to TRBJ1-6, with TRBD1 as a possible D gene (5 bases). Material: peripheral blood or thyroid tissue (not recorded which). This TCR was recovered from an adult woman with Graves' disease, either hyperthyroidism or ophthalmopathy (not recorded which). The CDR3 spells CASTPGTGTSPLHF. DNA for the CDR3: TGTGCCAGCACCCCCGGGACCGGGACTTCACCCCTCCACTTT.